Each of the 10 T cell receptor beta chains below was sequenced from the same sample in a study of PD-1 blockade in classical Hodgkin lymphoma. Exposure to brentuximab vedotin varied, and each patient had relapsed following autologous stem cell transplantation. Libraries were prepared by immunoSEQ multiplex PCR; TCRdb keeps only in-frame clonotypes and omits some of them. The data show roughly 70,000 clones, 70% to 75% seen once. Sequenced material: peripheral blood mononuclear cells (PBMCs), taken before the second cycle of nivolumab. Receptor source: a human donor with classical Hodgkin lymphoma.

The chain joins TRBV19 to TRBJ2-5; perhaps TRBD1 as D (5 bases). Between the trimmed V and J ends, which lost 3 bases and 3 bases, there was a span of 20 bases. The V gene's germline CDR1 is LNHDA and CDR2 SQIVND (reference sequence). This CDR3 spans 17 amino acids. CDR3 in DNA: TGTGCCAGTAGTATGGGCCTGTGGCAGGGCGGAGAAGAGACCCAGTACTTC. It encodes CASSMGLWQGGEETQYF.

The genes are TRBV28 and TRBJ1-5; TRBD1 aligns across 7 bases. Germline CDR1 MDHEN, CDR2 SYDVKM. With 5 bases clipped from V and 8 bases from J, the junction kept 9 bases outside the gene matches. The CDR3 has 14 residues. The CDR3 bases are TGTGCCAGCAGTCTGGAGACAGGGCTGGAGCCCCAGCATTTT. Translating it yields CASSLETGLEPQHF.

Only a few counts were recorded for this clone. CDR3 amino acids: CASSFGFSYNSPLHF. The CDR3 DNA sequence: TGTGCCAGCAGTTTTGGCTTCTCCTATAATTCACCCCTCCACTTT. J is TRBJ1-6 and V is TRBV27; D remains unclear. Germline CDR1 reads MNHEY; CDR2 reads SMNVEV (reference sequence). Between the trimmed V and J ends, which lost 3 bases and 0 bases, there was a span of 6 bases. The CDR3 has 15 residues.

The chain is built from TRBV12-5 and TRBJ1-2; D is ambiguous. The CDR3 spans 14 residues. Trimming cost V 3 bases and J 4 bases, with 12 bases left between them. CDR1 and CDR2 from the germline V gene are LGHNT and FRNRAP. For the CDR3, the DNA is TGTGCTAGTGGTTTATCCCTAGAAGCCTATGGCTACACCTTC. Amino acids: CASGLSLEAYGYTF.

The V and J genes are TRBV5-6 and TRBJ2-7, with 9 bases identical to TRBD2. Per germline, CDR1 SGHDT and CDR2 YYEEEE. CDR3 length equals 15 residues. Unmatched junction bases numbered 7, after V lost 4 bases and J lost 2 bases. CDR3 DNA sequence: TGTGCCAGCAGCCTGACTCTAGCGGGACCCTACGAGCAGTACTTC. It is translated as CASSLTLAGPYEQYF. The variable domain in full, with the rest retrieved from reference TRBV5-6 and TRBJ2-7, is DAGVTQSPTHLIKTRGQQVTLRCSPKSGHDTVSWYQQALGQGPQFIFQYYEEEERQRGNFPDRFSGHQFPNYSSELNVNALLLGDSALYLCASSLTLAGPYEQYFGPGTRLTVT.

The chain couples TRBV9 to TRBJ1-5, with 7 bases lining up with TRBD1. Trimming cost V 4 bases and J 3 bases; bases outside gene matches: 4. The V gene's germline CDR1 is SGDLS and CDR2 YYNGEE. CDR3 length equals 14 residues. CDR3 DNA sequence: TGTGCCAGCAGCCCGGGACAGTACAATCAGCCCCAGCATTTT. This sequence encodes CASSPGQYNQPQHF.

V and J are TRBV5-1 and TRBJ2-7, with a tentative D call TRBD2 (7 bases). The length of the CDR3 is 13 residues. Trimming shortened V by 0 bases and J by 6 bases, and 10 bases separated the two germline ends. Germline CDR1 and CDR2: SGHRS and YFSETQ. The CDR3 DNA reads as TGCGCCAGCAGCTTGGTCGGGGGGCCCGAGCAGTACTTC. This encodes CASSLVGGPEQYF.

This chain links TRBV6-1 with TRBJ2-7; TRBD1 matches at 8 bases. V gave up 5 bases and J gave up 5 bases; unmatched junction bases: 8. The CDR3 runs 14 residues. The germline V gene encodes CDR1 MNHNS and CDR2 SASEGT. CDR3 DNA sequence: TGTGCCAGCAGTAGGACAGGGACGGGCCACGAGCAGTACTTC. This translates into CASSRTGTGHEQYF.

The J gene is TRBJ2-5, the V gene TRBV28; 8 nucleotides agree with TRBD1. Losses at the gene ends were 4 bases for V and 7 bases for J; bases not matched to a gene: 5. This CDR3 region has 13 residues. Germline V gives CDR1 MDHEN, CDR2 SYDVKM. CDR3 DNA sequence: TGTGCCAGCAGTTCGACAGGGGCCGGGACCCAGTACTTC. It translates to CASSSTGAGTQYF.

The genes are TRBV6-5 and TRBJ1-1; a possible D gene is TRBD1 (6 bases). This CDR3 spans 14 amino acids. V gave up 2 bases and J gave up 5 bases, with 12 bases separating them. Germline-derived CDR1 and CDR2 are MNHEY and SVGAGI. The CDR3 loop reads CASSYTTGRTEAFF. The CDR3 DNA reads as TGTGCCAGCAGTTACACAACAGGGAGGACTGAAGCTTTCTTT.